Here is one T cell receptor (beta chain) with its context. The sample is drawn from a study of control samples from healthy donors and cancer patients. Using immunoSEQ multiplex PCR, the repertoire was profiled, and TCRdb retains in-frame clones only, with some absent. This table has 130,000 or so clones, around 90% appearing once. With 4 bases removed from V and 6 bases from J, the gap between germline ends came to 19 bases. This CDR3 has 17 amino acids. From germline, CDR1 is SGHNT and CDR2 YENEEA. Source material: blood. The TCR comes from a man aged 35 to 55 in good health. This rearrangement joins TRBV11-3 to TRBJ1-6; D is unresolved. In DNA, the CDR3 is TGTGCCAGCAGCTCCGACCCGGACGGCGTGTTTAATTCACCCCTCCACTTT. This codes for CASSSDPDGVFNSPLHF.